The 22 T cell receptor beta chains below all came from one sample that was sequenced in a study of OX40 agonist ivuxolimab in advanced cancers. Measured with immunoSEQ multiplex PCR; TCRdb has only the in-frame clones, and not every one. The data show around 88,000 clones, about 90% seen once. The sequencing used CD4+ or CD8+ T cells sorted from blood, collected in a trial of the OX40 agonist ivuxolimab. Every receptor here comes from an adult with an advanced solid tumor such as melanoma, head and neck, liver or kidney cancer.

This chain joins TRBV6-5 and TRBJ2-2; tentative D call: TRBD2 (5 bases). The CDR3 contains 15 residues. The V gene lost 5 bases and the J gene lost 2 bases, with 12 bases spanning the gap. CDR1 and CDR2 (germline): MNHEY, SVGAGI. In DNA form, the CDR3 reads TGTGCCAGCAGTCTCCTCGAGGGCAACACCGGGGAGCTGTTTTTT. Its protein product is CASSLLEGNTGELFF.

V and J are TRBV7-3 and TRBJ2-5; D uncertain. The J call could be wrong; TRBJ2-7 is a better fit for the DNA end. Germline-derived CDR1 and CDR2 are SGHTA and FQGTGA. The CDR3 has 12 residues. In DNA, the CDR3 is TGTGCCAGCAGCTTAGTGGACCACGAGCAGTACTTC. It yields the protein CASSLVDHEQYF.

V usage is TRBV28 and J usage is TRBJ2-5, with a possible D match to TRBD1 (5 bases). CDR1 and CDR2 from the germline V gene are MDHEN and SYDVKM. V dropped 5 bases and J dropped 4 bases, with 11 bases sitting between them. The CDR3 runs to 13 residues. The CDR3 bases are TGTGCCAGCAGTAACCCAGGGTTAGAGACCCAGTACTTC. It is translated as CASSNPGLETQYF.

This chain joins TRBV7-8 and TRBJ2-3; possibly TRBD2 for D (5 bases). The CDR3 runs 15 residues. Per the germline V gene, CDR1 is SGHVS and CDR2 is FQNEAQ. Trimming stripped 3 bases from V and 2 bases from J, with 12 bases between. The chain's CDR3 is CASSLNRGSTDTQYF. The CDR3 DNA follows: TGTGCCAGCAGCTTGAATCGGGGTTCCACAGATACGCAGTATTTT.

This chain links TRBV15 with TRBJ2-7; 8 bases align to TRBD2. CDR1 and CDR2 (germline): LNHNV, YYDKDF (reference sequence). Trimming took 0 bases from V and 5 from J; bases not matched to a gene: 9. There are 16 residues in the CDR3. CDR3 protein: CATSRDALAGLHEQYF. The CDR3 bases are TGTGCCACCAGCAGAGATGCCTTAGCGGGACTCCACGAGCAGTACTTC.

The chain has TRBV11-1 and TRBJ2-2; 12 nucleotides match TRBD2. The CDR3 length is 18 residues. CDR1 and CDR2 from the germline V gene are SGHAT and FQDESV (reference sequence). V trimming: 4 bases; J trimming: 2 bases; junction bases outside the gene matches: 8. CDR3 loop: CASSSASGGAANTGELFF. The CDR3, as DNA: TGTGCCAGCAGCTCCGCTAGCGGGGGGGCCGCAAACACCGGGGAGCTGTTTTTT.

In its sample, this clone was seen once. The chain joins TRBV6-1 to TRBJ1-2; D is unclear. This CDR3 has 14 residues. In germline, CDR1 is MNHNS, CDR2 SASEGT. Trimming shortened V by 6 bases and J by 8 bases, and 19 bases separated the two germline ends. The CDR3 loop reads CASRSSGESGGYTF. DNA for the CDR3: TGTGCCAGCAGATCCTCGGGCGAAAGCGGAGGCTACACCTTC.

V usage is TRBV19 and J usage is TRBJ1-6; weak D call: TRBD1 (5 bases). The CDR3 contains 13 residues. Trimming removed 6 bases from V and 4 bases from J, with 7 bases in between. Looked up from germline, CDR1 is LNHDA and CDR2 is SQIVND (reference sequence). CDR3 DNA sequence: TGTGCCAGTAGCGACAGTTATAATTCACCCCTCCACTTT. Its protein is CASSDSYNSPLHF.

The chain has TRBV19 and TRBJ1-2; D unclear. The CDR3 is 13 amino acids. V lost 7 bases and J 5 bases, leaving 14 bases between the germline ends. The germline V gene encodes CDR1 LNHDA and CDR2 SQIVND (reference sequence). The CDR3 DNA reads TGTGCCAGTACTCCCCGCGCTATATATGGCTACACCTTC. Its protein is CASTPRAIYGYTF. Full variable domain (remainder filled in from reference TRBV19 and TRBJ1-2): DGGITQSPKYLFRKEGQNVTLSCEQNLNHDAMYWYRQDPGQGLRLIYYSQIVNDFQKGDIAEGYSVSREKKESFPLTVTSAQKNPTAFYLCASTPRAIYGYTFGSGTRLTVV.

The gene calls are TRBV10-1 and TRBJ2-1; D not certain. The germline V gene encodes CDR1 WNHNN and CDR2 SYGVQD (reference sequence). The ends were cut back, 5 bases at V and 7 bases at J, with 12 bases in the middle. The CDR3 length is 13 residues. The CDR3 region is CASSSSGRNEQFF. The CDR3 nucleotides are TGCGCCAGCAGTTCGTCCGGAAGGAATGAGCAGTTCTTC.

The CDR3 reads CASSFGASSYNEQFF. DNA of the CDR3: TGTGCCAGCAGCTTTGGCGCGAGCTCCTACAATGAGCAGTTCTTC. The chain links TRBV5-8 to TRBJ2-1; D ambiguous. Germline CDR1 SGHTS, CDR2 YDEGEE. The length of the CDR3 is 15 residues. The ends were cut back, 2 bases at V and 0 bases at J, with 9 bases in the middle. The entire variable domain, with the rest obtained from reference TRBV5-8 and TRBJ2-1, is as follows: EAGVTQSPTHLIKTRGQQATLRCSPISGHTSVYWYQQALGLGLQFLLWYDEGEERNRGNFPPRFSGRQFPNYSSELNVNALELEDSALYLCASSFGASSYNEQFFGPGTRLTVL.

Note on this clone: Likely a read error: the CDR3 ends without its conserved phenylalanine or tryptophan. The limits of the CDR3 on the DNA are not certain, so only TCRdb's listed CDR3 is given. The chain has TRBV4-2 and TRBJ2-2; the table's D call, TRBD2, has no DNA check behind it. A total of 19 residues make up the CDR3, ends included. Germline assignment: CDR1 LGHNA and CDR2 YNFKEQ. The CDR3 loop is CASSQETPSGGLTPGSCFL.

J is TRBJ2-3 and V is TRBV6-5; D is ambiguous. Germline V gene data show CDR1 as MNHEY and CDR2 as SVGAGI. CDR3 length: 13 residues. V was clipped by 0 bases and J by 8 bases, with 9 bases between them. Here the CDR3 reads CASSYSVLVTQYF. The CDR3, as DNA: TGTGCCAGCAGTTACTCGGTTCTCGTTACGCAGTATTTT.

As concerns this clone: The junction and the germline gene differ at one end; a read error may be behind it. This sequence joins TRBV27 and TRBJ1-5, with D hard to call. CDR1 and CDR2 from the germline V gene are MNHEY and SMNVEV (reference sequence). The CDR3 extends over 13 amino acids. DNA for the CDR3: TGTGCCAGCAGGACACGCCCGCCTCAGGCCCAGCATTTT. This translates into CASRTRPPQAQHF.

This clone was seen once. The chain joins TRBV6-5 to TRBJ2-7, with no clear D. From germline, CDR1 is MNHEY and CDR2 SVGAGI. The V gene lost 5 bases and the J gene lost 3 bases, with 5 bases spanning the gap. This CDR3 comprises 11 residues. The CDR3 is CASSHFYEQYF. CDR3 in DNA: TGTGCCAGCAGTCATTTCTACGAGCAGTACTTC.

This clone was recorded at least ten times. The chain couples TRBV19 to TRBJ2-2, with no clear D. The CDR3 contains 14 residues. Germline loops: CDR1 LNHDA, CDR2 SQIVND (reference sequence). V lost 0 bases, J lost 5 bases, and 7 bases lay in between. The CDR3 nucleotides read TGTGCCAGTAGTATAGATAGGGTAACCGGGGAGCTGTTTTTT. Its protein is CASSIDRVTGELFF.

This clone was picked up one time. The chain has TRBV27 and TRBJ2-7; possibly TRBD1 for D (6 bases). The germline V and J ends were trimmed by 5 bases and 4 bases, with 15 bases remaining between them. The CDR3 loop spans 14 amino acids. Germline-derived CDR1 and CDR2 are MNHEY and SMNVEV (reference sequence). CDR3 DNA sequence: TGTGCCAGCAGTACAGGGAACCTTCCGTACGAGCAGTACTTC. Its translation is CASSTGNLPYEQYF.

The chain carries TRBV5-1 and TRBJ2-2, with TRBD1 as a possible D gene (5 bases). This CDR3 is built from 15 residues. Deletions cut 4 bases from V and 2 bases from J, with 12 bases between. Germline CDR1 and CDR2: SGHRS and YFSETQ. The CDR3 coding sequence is TGCGCCAGCAGCCGTACAGGCTCCAACACCGGGGAGCTGTTTTTT. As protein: CASSRTGSNTGELFF.

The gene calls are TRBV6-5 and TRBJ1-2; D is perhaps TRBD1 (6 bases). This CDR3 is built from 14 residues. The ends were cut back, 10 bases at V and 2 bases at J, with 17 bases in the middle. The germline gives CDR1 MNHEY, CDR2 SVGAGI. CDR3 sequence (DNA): TGTGCCAACAGAGGTGGGCAGGGGAACTATGGCTACACCTTC. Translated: CANRGGQGNYGYTF.

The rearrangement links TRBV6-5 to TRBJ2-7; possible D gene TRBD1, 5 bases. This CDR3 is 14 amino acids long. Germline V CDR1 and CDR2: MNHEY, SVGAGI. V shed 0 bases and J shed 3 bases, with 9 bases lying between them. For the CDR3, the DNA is TGTGCCAGCAGTTACTCCACGCAGGGCTACGAGCAGTACTTC. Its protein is CASSYSTQGYEQYF.

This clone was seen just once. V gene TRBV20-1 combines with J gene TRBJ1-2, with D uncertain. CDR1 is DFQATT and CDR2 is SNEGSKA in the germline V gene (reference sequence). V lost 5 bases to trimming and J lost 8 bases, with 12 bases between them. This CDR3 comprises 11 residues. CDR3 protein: CSAPLTFGYTF. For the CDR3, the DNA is TGCAGTGCTCCTTTAACTTTCGGCTACACCTTC.

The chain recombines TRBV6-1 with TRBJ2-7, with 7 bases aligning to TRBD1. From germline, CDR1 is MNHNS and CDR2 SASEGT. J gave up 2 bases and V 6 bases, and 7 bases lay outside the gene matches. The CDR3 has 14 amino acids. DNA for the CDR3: TGTGCCAGCAGATCCGGGACAGCGACCTACGAGCAGTACTTC. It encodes CASRSGTATYEQYF.